These 29 T cell receptor beta chains were sequenced from one sample in a study of OX40 agonist ivuxolimab in advanced cancers. Assay: immunoSEQ multiplex PCR; the TCRdb copy retains only in-frame clones and omits some. The sample consists of 65,000 to 80,000 clones, roughly 93% of them appearing once. Sample: CD4+ or CD8+ T cells sorted from blood, taken in a trial of the OX40 agonist ivuxolimab. The receptors shown here come from an adult with an advanced solid tumor such as melanoma, head and neck, liver or kidney cancer.

The CDR3 DNA is TGTGCCAGCAGTACGTTGGGGCCCTCTAACTATGGCTACACCTTC. Translated: CASSTLGPSNYGYTF. This rearrangement joins TRBV27 to TRBJ1-2, with D tentatively TRBD1 (5 bases). The V gene's germline CDR1 is MNHEY and CDR2 SMNVEV (reference sequence). The CDR3 sequence is 15 residues long. Trimming removed 5 bases from V and 0 bases from J, with 13 bases in between.

V usage is TRBV4-1 and J usage is TRBJ1-2, with unresolved D. The germline CDR1 and CDR2 sequences are MGHRA and YSYEKL. The CDR3 length is 15 residues. Trimming cost V 2 bases and J 2 bases, with 12 bases left between them. In DNA, the CDR3 is TGCGCCAGCAGCCAACGAACAGTGGGGAACTATGGCTACACCTTC. This gives the protein CASSQRTVGNYGYTF.

This chain joins TRBV4-1 and TRBJ1-1; 8 positions agree with TRBD1. With 0 bases clipped from V and 2 bases from J, the junction kept 2 bases outside the gene matches. The CDR3 is made up of 15 amino acids. Germline V gene sequence: CDR1 MGHRA, CDR2 YSYEKL. The CDR3 loop is CASSQDDRGNTEAFF. DNA of the CDR3: TGCGCCAGCAGCCAAGATGACAGGGGCAACACTGAAGCTTTCTTT.

This clone occurred a few times. The chain carries TRBV19 and TRBJ1-5, with 8 positions matching TRBD1. With V trimmed by 4 bases and J by 7 bases, 12 bases remained unmatched. The germline V gene encodes CDR1 LNHDA and CDR2 SQIVND (reference sequence). The CDR3 loop spans 16 amino acids. This CDR3 reads CASSTTTQGGRQPQHF. The CDR3 coding sequence is TGTGCCAGTAGTACCACAACACAGGGGGGACGACAGCCCCAGCATTTT.

In regard to this clone: Other DNA sequences in this specimen translate into the identical CDR3. The chain couples TRBV5-6 to TRBJ2-1; D is uncertain. Trimming shortened V by 0 bases and J by 5 bases, and 6 bases separated the two germline ends. There are 13 residues in the CDR3. In germline, CDR1 is SGHDT, CDR2 YYEEEE. The CDR3 coding sequence is TGTGCCAGCAGCTTGGGACCGAACAATGAGCAGTTCTTC. It codes for CASSLGPNNEQFF.

This chain connects TRBV2 to TRBJ2-6, with D maybe TRBD2 (6 bases). The V gene lost 6 bases and the J gene lost 3 bases, with 9 bases spanning the gap. Germline assignment: CDR1 SNHLY and CDR2 FYNNEI. This CDR3 is 14 amino acids long. CDR3: CASRGGYGANVLTF. Written as DNA, the CDR3 is TGTGCCAGCAGGGGAGGCTATGGGGCCAACGTCCTGACTTTC.

This sequence joins TRBV5-1 and TRBJ1-6, with D possibly being TRBD1 (6 bases). V gave up 7 bases and J gave up 6 bases, with 17 bases separating them. CDR3 length: 15 residues. Germline CDR1 SGHRS, CDR2 YFSETQ. The DNA for the CDR3 is TGCGCCAGCGCCGAGGAGGACAGTCTTAATTCACCCCTCCACTTT. This translates into CASAEEDSLNSPLHF.

This chain joins TRBV19 and TRBJ2-2; tentatively, D is TRBD2 (5 bases). The germline V gene has CDR1 LNHDA and CDR2 SQIVND (reference sequence). Trimming left V 7 bases short and J 6 bases short, with 12 bases between. This CDR3 spans 13 amino acids. CDR3 nucleotides: TGTGCCAGTAACCGGGATACAGCCGGGGAGCTGTTTTTT. It yields the protein CASNRDTAGELFF.

The chain couples TRBV7-8 to TRBJ1-6; D call uncertain. Looked up from germline, CDR1 is SGHVS and CDR2 is FQNEAQ. The CDR3 consists of 13 residues. The ends were cut back, 1 base at V and 11 bases at J, with 9 bases in the middle. In DNA form, the CDR3 reads TGTGCCAGCAGCTTAGTCGACGGAGCACCCCTCCACTTT. Translated: CASSLVDGAPLHF.

The chain uses TRBV9 and TRBJ2-3; no definite D call. Germline V gene sequence: CDR1 SGDLS, CDR2 YYNGEE. Between the trimmed V and J ends, which lost 7 bases and 0 bases, there was a span of 3 bases. The CDR3 runs 11 residues. CDR3 loop: CASASTDTQYF. The CDR3 DNA reads TGTGCCAGCGCTAGCACAGATACGCAGTATTTT. Combining the CDR3 with reference TRBV9 and TRBJ2-3 gives the whole variable domain DSGVTQTPKHLITATGQRVTLRCSPRSGDLSVYWYQQSLDQGLQFLIQYYNGEERAKGNILERFSAQQFPDLHSELNLSSLELGDSALYFCASASTDTQYFGPGTRLTVL.

The chain joins TRBV6-5 to TRBJ1-5; TRBD1 matches at 9 bases. This CDR3 is built from 14 residues. V dropped 6 bases and J dropped 3; count of bases not matched to a gene: 3. Germline V CDR1 and CDR2: MNHEY, SVGAGI. CDR3 region: CASRTGGVNQPQHF. The CDR3, as DNA: TGTGCCAGCAGAACAGGGGGCGTCAATCAGCCCCAGCATTTT.

The chain recombines TRBV27 with TRBJ1-6; a possible D gene is TRBD1 (5 bases). This CDR3 region has 13 residues. V lost 3 bases and J 10 bases, leaving 10 bases between the germline ends. Germline values: CDR1 MNHEY, CDR2 SMNVEV (reference sequence). In DNA form, the CDR3 reads TGTGCCAGCAGTTTTTCAGGGCCCTCACCCCTCCACTTT. Encoded protein: CASSFSGPSPLHF.

The CDR3, as DNA: TGTGCCAGCAGCCCTGGGACTAGCGGGAGTCTCGAGCAGTACTTC. Protein product: CASSPGTSGSLEQYF. V is TRBV7-3 and J is TRBJ2-5, with 14 bases identical to TRBD2. The closer fit of TRBJ2-7 to the DNA end suggests the J call may be wrong. Germline-derived CDR1 and CDR2 are SGHTA and FQGTGA. The CDR3 is 15 amino acids.

CDR3 in DNA: TGTGCCACCAGCAGAGAGGGGGGGACAGAGCAGTTCTTC. This gives the protein CATSREGGTEQFF. This chain uses TRBV15 with TRBJ2-1; a possible D gene is TRBD2 (7 bases). The V gene lost 0 bases and the J gene lost 10 bases, with 10 bases spanning the gap. The CDR3 runs 13 residues. CDR1 and CDR2 from the germline V gene are LNHNV and YYDKDF (reference sequence). The full variable domain, rest sourced from reference TRBV15 and TRBJ2-1, is DAMVIQNPRYQVTQFGKPVTLSCSQTLNHNVMYWYQQKSSQAPKLLFHYYDKDFNNEADTPDNFQSRRPNTSFCFLDIRSPGLGDTAMYLCATSREGGTEQFFGPGTRLTVL.

The rearrangement links TRBV4-1 to TRBJ1-2; TRBD1 might be the D (5 bases). Germline V CDR1 and CDR2: MGHRA, YSYEKL. There are 16 residues in the CDR3. The V and J ends lost 0 bases and 2 bases respectively, with 13 bases between them. The CDR3: CASSQEWAGLNYGYTF. For the CDR3, the DNA is TGCGCCAGCAGCCAAGAATGGGCAGGGCTCAACTATGGCTACACCTTC.

This chain connects TRBV19 to TRBJ2-3, with D perhaps matching TRBD1 (5 bases). The CDR3 has 12 amino acids. CDR1 is LNHDA, CDR2 SQIVND, per germline (reference sequence). The germline V and J ends were trimmed by 6 bases and 7 bases, with 11 bases remaining between them. CDR3 in amino acids: CASRKTGNTQYF. DNA for the CDR3: TGTGCCAGTAGGAAAACAGGAAATACGCAGTATTTT.

V is TRBV28 and J is TRBJ2-3; the match to TRBD1 covers 11 bases. Trimming at V came to 7 bases and at J to 4 bases, leaving 10 bases not matched to a gene. This CDR3 has 16 amino acids. Germline CDR1 reads MDHEN; CDR2 reads SYDVKM. Written as DNA, the CDR3 is TGTGCCAGCAATCCAATTCGGGGACAGGGGGCAGATACGCAGTATTTT. Protein: CASNPIRGQGADTQYF.

J is TRBJ1-4 and V is TRBV9; perhaps TRBD1 as D (5 bases). The length of the CDR3 is 14 residues. The germline V gene has CDR1 SGDLS and CDR2 YYNGEE. The V end was cut by 0 bases, the J end by 7 bases, with 10 bases between. In DNA form, the CDR3 reads TGTGCCAGCAGCGTAGCAACAGGTAGTGAAAAACTGTTTTTT. Protein product: CASSVATGSEKLFF.

The rearrangement links TRBV2 to TRBJ1-6; D perhaps matches TRBD1 (6 bases). Trimming took 6 bases from V and 0 from J, leaving 12 bases between them. The germline gives CDR1 SNHLY, CDR2 FYNNEI. The CDR3 consists of 16 residues. CDR3 coding DNA: TGTGCCAGCAGCTACAGGGCGAGCTCCTATAATTCACCCCTCCACTTT. It is translated as CASSYRASSYNSPLHF.

V and J are TRBV19 and TRBJ2-3; 8 bases agree with TRBD2. The CDR3 loop spans 16 amino acids. CDR1 and CDR2 (germline): LNHDA, SQIVND (reference sequence). After removal of 7 bases from V and 0 bases from J, the junction contained 9 bases not matched to a gene. CDR3 sequence reads: CASTPWASGSTDTQYF. CDR3 coding DNA: TGTGCCAGTACCCCTTGGGCTAGCGGGAGCACAGATACGCAGTATTTT.

The chain uses TRBV4-1 and TRBJ1-2; no clear D. V dropped 1 base and J dropped 8 bases, with 5 bases sitting between them. Looked up from germline, CDR1 is MGHRA and CDR2 is YSYEKL. The CDR3 sequence is 11 residues long. The CDR3 DNA sequence: TGCGCCAGCAGCCAAGGAGGAGGCTACACCTTC. Residues: CASSQGGGYTF.

This clone was detected once. This rearrangement joins TRBV4-3 to TRBJ2-2; TRBD1 matches at 7 bases. CDR1 is LGHNA, CDR2 YSLEER, per germline. The CDR3 covers 17 residues. V lost 0 bases, J lost 4 bases, and 8 bases stayed unmatched. In DNA form, the CDR3 reads TGCGCCAGCAGCCAAGAAGTCGTTGACAGGGCCACCGGGGAGCTGTTTTTT. Its translation: CASSQEVVDRATGELFF.

The chain is built from TRBV7-8 and TRBJ2-7; D remains ambiguous. The CDR3 length is 14 residues. Germline V gives CDR1 SGHVS, CDR2 FQNEAQ. The V end lost 5 bases, the J end lost 4 bases, and 15 bases lay between the germline ends. The CDR3 protein is CASSPSLGQYEQYF. The CDR3 coding sequence is TGTGCCAGCAGCCCTTCTTTAGGGCAGTACGAGCAGTACTTC.

This chain joins TRBV6-6 and TRBJ1-5, with D maybe TRBD1 (6 bases). The ends were cut back, 7 bases at V and 7 bases at J, with 17 bases in the middle. Germline V gives CDR1 MNHNY, CDR2 SVGAGI (reference sequence). This CDR3 comprises 14 residues. The CDR3 spells CASTDPGGRQPQHF. The CDR3 nucleotides are TGTGCCAGCACCGACCCCGGGGGCAGACAGCCCCAGCATTTT.

V gene TRBV7-9 combines with J gene TRBJ1-1; D may be TRBD1 (6 bases). Trimming removed 1 base at V and 4 bases at J, with 16 bases between. This CDR3 comprises 16 residues. Germline lookup yields CDR1 SEHNR and CDR2 FQNEAQ (reference sequence). The CDR3: CASSLGVRRGPTEAFF. The CDR3 DNA reads as TGTGCCAGCAGCTTAGGAGTTAGACGGGGGCCCACTGAAGCTTTCTTT. Full variable domain (missing parts from reference TRBV7-9 and TRBJ1-1): DTGVSQNPRHKITKRGQNVTFRCDPISEHNRLYWYRQTLGQGPEFLTYFQNEAQLEKSRLLSDRFSAERPKGSFSTLEIQRTEQGDSAMYLCASSLGVRRGPTEAFFGQGTRLTVV.

This chain joins TRBV10-3 and TRBJ2-5; the D is unclear. In germline, CDR1 is ENHRY, CDR2 SYGVKD. The CDR3 is made up of 13 amino acids. The V gene lost 3 bases and the J gene lost 1 base, with 6 bases spanning the gap. This CDR3 reads CAISESSQETQYF. The CDR3 bases are TGTGCCATCAGTGAATCCAGCCAAGAGACCCAGTACTTC.

The chain couples TRBV4-1 to TRBJ2-1; a weak D match, TRBD2 (5 bases). Trimming took 1 base from V and 9 from J, leaving 19 bases between them. CDR1 MGHRA and CDR2 YSYEKL come from the germline V gene. This CDR3 comprises 16 residues. CDR3 DNA sequence: TGCGCCAGCAGCCAAGTGAGGGCCCCAAGGGTGGGTGAGCAGTTCTTC. Translated, it gives CASSQVRAPRVGEQFF.

This clone was picked up one time. V usage is TRBV27 and J usage is TRBJ2-1; 12 bases are a match to TRBD2. V shed 4 bases and J 2 bases; nucleotides not matched to a gene: 0. CDR1 and CDR2 (germline): MNHEY, SMNVEV (reference sequence). The CDR3 runs to 15 residues. The CDR3 nucleotides read TGTGCCAGCAGTTCTAGCGGGGGGGCCTACAATGAGCAGTTCTTC. This translates into CASSSSGGAYNEQFF.

Comments on this clone: Other DNA sequences in this specimen translate into the identical CDR3. The chain uses TRBV11-2 and TRBJ2-7, with D possibly being TRBD2 (6 bases). The V gene lost 1 base and the J gene lost 3 bases, with 7 bases spanning the gap. The CDR3 has 13 residues. The germline CDR1 and CDR2 sequences are SGHAT and FQNNGV. The CDR3 reads CASSLGLVYEQYF. The DNA of the CDR3 is TGTGCCAGCAGCTTAGGACTAGTCTACGAGCAGTACTTC.